Each of the 26 T cell receptor beta chains below was sequenced from the same sample in a study of T-cell reconstitution after alpha-beta-depleted transplantation in children. A library of TCRbeta sequences, prepared with unique molecular identifiers, was generated. TCRdb called the PCR reads again in MiXCR, with one record for every CDR3 protein. This repertoire shows under 250,000 distinct CDR3 sequences, approximately 6.9% found once; its top ten account for more than 5.5%. The sample consisted of PBMCs, taken before TCRalphabeta/CD19-depleted stem cell transplant. These TCRs come from a boy under 10 years old with acute lymphoblastic leukemia, due to receive a stem cell transplant.

This clonotype was seen many times. This chain uses TRBV5-1 with TRBJ2-1, with TRBD1 matching over 10 bases. Germline trimming cut 5 bases from V and 1 base from J; bases unmatched to any gene: 3. The CDR3 covers 15 residues. Germline values: CDR1 SGHRS, CDR2 YFSETQ. CDR3 sequence (DNA): TGCGCCAGCAGGCGGGACAGGGGATCCTACAATGAGCAGTTCTTC. It is translated as CASRRDRGSYNEQFF.

The chain recombines TRBV2 with TRBJ2-1; 7 bases fit TRBD2. Trimming took 5 bases from V and 8 from J; bases not matched to a gene: 15. Germline V gene sequence: CDR1 SNHLY, CDR2 FYNNEI. CDR3 length: 16 amino acids. DNA of the CDR3: TGTGCCAGCAGTTCCCTCTATGCGGGAGTTCGGGATGAGCAGTTCTTC. This gives the protein CASSSLYAGVRDEQFF. The entire variable domain, with the rest obtained from reference TRBV2 and TRBJ2-1, is as follows: EPEVTQTPSHQVTQMGQEVILRCVPISNHLYFYWYRQILGQKVEFLVSFYNNEISEKSEIFDDQFSVERPDGSNFTLKIRSTKLEDSAMYFCASSSLYAGVRDEQFFGPGTRLTVL.

This clonotype was counted only a few times. The chain carries TRBV5-1 and TRBJ2-1; 11 nucleotides agree with TRBD2. The germline CDR1 and CDR2 sequences are SGHRS and YFSETQ. The CDR3 loop spans 20 amino acids. The trim removed 7 bases at V and 12 bases at J, leaving 30 bases unmatched. Written as DNA, the CDR3 is TGCGCCAGCCGCGCAACACTCGGGACTAGCGGCAAATTTACAATGATTGGGCAGTTCTTC. Its protein is CASRATLGTSGKFTMIGQFF.

There are many counts of this clonotype. The chain recombines TRBV29-1 with TRBJ1-1; 11 bases are shared with TRBD1. The CDR3 loop spans 15 amino acids. In germline, CDR1 is SQVTM, CDR2 ANQGSEA. The V segment lost 6 bases and the J segment 1 base; nucleotides outside the gene matches: 7. CDR3 in DNA: TGCAGCGTGTGGACAGGGGGCTCTCCGAACACTGAAGCTTTCTTT. Its translation is CSVWTGGSPNTEAFF.

This clonotype turned up a few times. V is TRBV12-3 or TRBV12-4 and J is TRBJ1-2; 7 bases are a match to TRBD1. The V and J ends lost 4 bases and 4 bases, in that order; junction bases with no gene match: 3. This CDR3 is 13 amino acids long. The CDR3 region is CASSSTGVYGYTF. The CDR3 DNA follows: TGTGCCAGCAGTTCCACAGGGGTCTATGGCTACACCTTC.

A few counts support this clonotype. The rearrangement joins TRBV30 to TRBJ2-1, with D possibly matching TRBD2 (5 bases). The CDR3 is made up of 17 amino acids. Per the germline V gene, CDR1 is GTSNPN and CDR2 is SVGIG (reference sequence). V was clipped by 4 bases and J by 7 bases, with 26 bases between them. The CDR3 DNA reads as TGTGCCTGGAAGGCTTTTATCCCGGGGAGAAGGGAGAATGAGCAGTTCTTC. This sequence encodes CAWKAFIPGRRENEQFF. The complete variable domain, with remaining parts taken from reference TRBV30 and TRBJ2-1, reads SQTIHQWPATLVQPVGSPLSLECTVEGTSNPNLYWYRQAAGRGLQLLFYSVGIGQISSEVPQNLSASRPQDRQFILSSKKLLLSDSGFYLCAWKAFIPGRRENEQFFGPGTRLTVL.

This clonotype was counted a few times. The rearrangement joins TRBV6-6 to TRBJ1-3; D is ambiguous. Trimming cost V 9 bases and J 8 bases, with 11 bases left between them. The CDR3 sequence is 11 residues long. Germline V gives CDR1 MNHNY, CDR2 SVGAGI (reference sequence). Written as DNA, the CDR3 is TGTGCCAGTACAGATCTTGACACCATATATTTT. Protein sequence: CASTDLDTIYF.

Many counts were recorded for this clonotype. V gene TRBV20-1 combines with J gene TRBJ2-7, with D possibly called TRBD1 or TRBD2 (5 bases each). CDR3 length: 13 residues. From germline, CDR1 is DFQATT and CDR2 SNEGSKA (reference sequence). V was shortened by 1 base and J by 6 bases, with 13 bases between the two germline ends. CDR3 nucleotide sequence: TGCAGTGCTAGAGTGGGGGTGAGGTCCGAGCAGTACTTC. It codes for CSARVGVRSEQYF.

The chain recombines TRBV20-1 with TRBJ2-7; 9 bases map to TRBD2. Germline trimming cut 7 bases from V and 0 bases from J; bases unmatched to any gene: 7. This CDR3 comprises 14 residues. CDR1 DFQATT and CDR2 SNEGSKA come from the germline V gene (reference sequence). In nucleotides, the CDR3 is TGCAGTGTAGGTACTAGCGGGCCCTCCTACGAGCAGTACTTC. Its translation: CSVGTSGPSYEQYF.

Written as DNA, the CDR3 is TGTGCCAGCAGGCGGGGGGGCCCCACAGATACGCAGTATTTT. It codes for CASRRGGPTDTQYF. The chain uses TRBV7-2 and TRBJ2-3; the match to TRBD2 covers 9 bases. Unmatched junction bases numbered 3, after V lost 6 bases and J lost 2 bases. The CDR3 is 14 residues long. Germline values: CDR1 SGHTA, CDR2 FQGNSA.

The table lists this clonotype with a few counts. This chain connects TRBV7-9 to TRBJ2-7; D uncertain. In germline, CDR1 is SEHNR, CDR2 FQNEAQ (reference sequence). The CDR3 extends over 15 amino acids. Trimming removed 4 bases from V and 4 bases from J, with 17 bases in between. The CDR3 here is CASSSPGPIPYEQYF. CDR3 bases: TGTGCCAGCAGCTCGCCGGGTCCTATTCCTTACGAGCAGTACTTC.

This chain uses TRBV2 with TRBJ1-6, with D uncertain. The CDR3 has 14 amino acids. The germline CDR1 and CDR2 sequences are SNHLY and FYNNEI. Trimming removed 4 bases at V and 8 bases at J, with 12 bases between. The DNA of the CDR3 is TGTGCCAGCAGTGTAAGCCTGGCGGATTCACCCCTCCACTTT. As protein: CASSVSLADSPLHF.

This clonotype has ten or more counts. The V call is TRBV29-1, the J call TRBJ2-1; 7 bases align to TRBD2. The CDR3 extends over 13 amino acids. Germline lookup yields CDR1 SQVTM and CDR2 ANQGSEA. The J segment lost 10 bases and the V segment lost 0 bases, leaving 6 bases of the junction unmatched. The CDR3 sequence: CSVEDLGGREQFF. CDR3 nucleotide sequence: TGCAGCGTTGAAGATCTCGGGGGGAGGGAGCAGTTCTTC.

The rearrangement uses TRBV4-3 and TRBJ2-7, with 7 bases that match TRBD1. The length of the CDR3 is 14 residues. CDR1 is LGHNA and CDR2 is YSLEER in the germline V gene. The J segment lost 6 bases and the V segment lost 1 base, leaving 6 bases of the junction unmatched. CDR3 sequence reads: CASSQGQGMGEQYF. CDR3 nucleotide sequence: TGCGCCAGCAGCCAAGGACAGGGAATGGGCGAGCAGTACTTC.

In this sample, this clonotype turned up many times. The chain uses TRBV4-3 and TRBJ2-7; tentative D call: TRBD1 (6 bases). The CDR3 extends over 15 amino acids. The V and J ends lost 1 base and 5 bases respectively, with 15 bases between them. CDR1 LGHNA and CDR2 YSLEER come from the germline V gene. The CDR3 bases are TGCGCCAGCAGCCAAGCCCGGAGAGCAGGGGACGAGCAGTACTTC. This translates into CASSQARRAGDEQYF.

The table lists this clonotype with many counts. The CDR3 spells CASSFRDFSSSNEQFF. CDR3 nucleotide sequence: TGCGCCAGCAGCTTCCGGGACTTCTCTAGCTCCAATGAGCAGTTCTTC. V gene TRBV4-3 combines with J gene TRBJ2-1, with a tentative D call TRBD2 (6 bases). This CDR3 has 16 residues. Trimming took off 5 bases at V and 6 bases at J, with 20 bases between the two ends. Germline V CDR1 and CDR2: LGHNA, YSLEER.

There are a few counts of this clonotype. The CDR3 region is CASSSTLAGGRETQYF. For the CDR3, the DNA is TGTGCCAGCAGCTCCACCCTAGCGGGGGGGAGGGAGACCCAGTACTTC. The chain is built from TRBV7-2 and TRBJ2-5, with 12 bases aligning to TRBD2. The CDR3 runs 16 residues. Trimming cost V 4 bases and J 5 bases; bases outside gene matches: 8. Germline V gene data show CDR1 as SGHTA and CDR2 as FQGNSA.

The CDR3 loop is CASSLSGRGLTGANVLTF. CDR3 DNA sequence: TGTGCCAGCAGCTTATCCGGCAGGGGGTTGACTGGGGCCAACGTCCTGACTTTC. The chain has TRBV7-8 and TRBJ2-6, with 7 bases identical to TRBD1. J was trimmed by 2 bases and V by 2 bases; bases with no gene match: 9. The CDR3 length is 18 residues. CDR1 and CDR2 from the germline V gene are SGHVS and FQNEAQ.

The CDR3 is CASSQTGVTAHNEKLFF. Here the CDR3 DNA reads TGTGCCAGCAGTCAAACCGGGGTAACAGCTCATAATGAAAAACTGTTTTTT. The chain links TRBV28 to TRBJ1-4; no clear D. Germline assignment: CDR1 MDHEN and CDR2 SYDVKM. This CDR3 comprises 17 residues. The V end lost 5 bases, the J end lost 4 bases, and 20 bases lay between the germline ends. Complete variable domain (other parts from reference TRBV28 and TRBJ1-4): DVKVTQSSRYLVKRTGEKVFLECVQDMDHENMFWYRQDPGLGLRLIYFSYDVKMKEKGDIPEGYSVSREKKERFSLILESASTNQTSMYLCASSQTGVTAHNEKLFFGSGTQLSVL.

This clonotype was observed a handful of times. This chain uses TRBV7-9 with TRBJ2-7; weak D call: TRBD2 (7 bases). Trimming took 5 bases from V and 2 from J, leaving 16 bases between them. The germline gives CDR1 SEHNR, CDR2 FQNEAQ (reference sequence). The CDR3 loop spans 15 amino acids. The CDR3 is CASSPRQGTTYEQYF. The CDR3 nucleotides read TGTGCCAGCAGCCCAAGGCAGGGGACTACCTACGAGCAGTACTTC.

This clonotype was counted ten times or more. This CDR3 reads CASSLDTGLNTEAFF. In DNA form, the CDR3 reads TGCGCCAGCAGCTTGGATACAGGGTTGAACACTGAAGCTTTCTTT. V usage is TRBV5-1 and J usage is TRBJ1-1; D may be TRBD1 (6 bases). The CDR3 has 15 residues. The V end was cut by 0 bases, the J end by 0 bases, with 9 bases between. The germline CDR1 and CDR2 sequences are SGHRS and YFSETQ.

By proportion, this clonotype is medium-sized. The junction and the germline gene differ at one end; a read error may be behind it. The chain uses TRBV29-1 and TRBJ1-1; 7 bases agree with TRBD1. CDR1 SQVTM and CDR2 ANQGSEA come from the germline V gene. This CDR3 spans 12 amino acids. The CDR3 nucleotides read TGCAGCTTTGACAGGGTAGGCACTGAAGCTTTCTTT. Its protein product is CSFDRVGTEAFF.

This clonotype was recorded at least ten times. The rearrangement links TRBV9 to TRBJ2-7; D ambiguous. This CDR3 has 13 residues. The V and J ends lost 0 bases and 2 bases respectively, with 6 bases between them. Germline V gives CDR1 SGDLS, CDR2 YYNGEE. The CDR3 DNA reads TGTGCCAGCAGCGTAGGACTTACCTACGAGCAGTACTTC. Its protein product is CASSVGLTYEQYF.

A few counts support this clonotype. This chain links TRBV25-1 with TRBJ1-5; a possible D gene is TRBD1 (5 bases). The CDR3 contains 14 residues. V lost 1 base, J lost 5 bases, and 9 bases lay in between. Per the germline V gene, CDR1 is MGHDK and CDR2 is SYGVNS. The CDR3 DNA reads as TGTGCCAGCAGTGAATCAGGGCCATATCAGCCCCAGCATTTT. Its protein product is CASSESGPYQPQHF.

This clonotype was found many times. This chain uses TRBV5-1 with TRBJ1-2; no reliable D call. The germline gives CDR1 SGHRS, CDR2 YFSETQ. The V end lost 5 bases, the J end lost 10 bases, and 12 bases lay between the germline ends. The CDR3 is made up of 11 amino acids. The CDR3 region is CASRAGEYYTF. The CDR3, as DNA: TGCGCCAGCAGAGCCGGGGAATACTACACCTTC.

The table lists this clonotype with many counts. This chain links TRBV20-1 with TRBJ2-1; TRBD1 or TRBD2 may be the D gene (6 bases each). V gave up 4 bases and J gave up 12 bases, with 16 bases separating them. The CDR3 is 12 residues long. From germline, CDR1 is DFQATT and CDR2 SNEGSKA (reference sequence). The DNA of the CDR3 is TGCAGTGCTAAACAGGGAGGTTATGGGCAGTTCTTC. Translating it yields CSAKQGGYGQFF.